The 29 T cell receptor beta chains given below trace back to one sample, sequenced in a study of blood T cells in healthy people across ages. A J-beta primer mix and a sample-barcoded 5' primer were used in a second PCR of about 7 to 12 cycles. TCRdb analysed the 5' RACE reads with MiXCR anew, one entry per CDR3 protein. The sample shows more than 600,000 distinct CDR3 sequences, just under 25% of them seen only once. The sample was also linked to a second study, of T cells of mothers and their children.

The sequenced material came from blood. These TCRs come from a boy aged 5-17 years in good health.

The chain has TRBV21-1 and TRBJ1-3. TRBV21-1 is noted as a pseudogene. The CDR3 covers 13 residues. The CDR3 loop is CASRTLSGNTIYF. CDR3 DNA sequence: TGTGCCAGCAGGACCCTCTCTGGAAACACCATATATTTT.

Of note for this clonotype: A junction boundary mismatches the germline segment, possibly from a read error. The chain employs TRBV3-1 and TRBJ2-3; D may correspond to TRBD1 or TRBD2 (5 bases each). Germline values: CDR1 LGHDT, CDR2 YNNKEL (reference sequence). The CDR3 covers 15 residues. The chain's CDR3 is CASSQTYGAADTQYF. The CDR3 nucleotides read TGCGCCAGCAGCCAAACCTACGGGGCAGCAGATACGCAGTATTTT.

This chain joins TRBV7-2 and TRBJ2-5, with 14 positions matching TRBD2. The end of the DNA aligns better with TRBJ2-1, so the J call may be wrong. Germline V gene data show CDR1 as SGHTA and CDR2 as FQGNSA. The CDR3 extends over 16 amino acids. The CDR3 protein is CASRPGTSGSMNEQFF. CDR3 nucleotide sequence: TGTGCCAGCAGACCCGGGACTAGCGGGAGTATGAATGAGCAGTTCTTC.

The chain is built from TRBV4-3 and TRBJ2-5; 10 positions match TRBD1. The J call is doubtful: the DNA matches TRBJ2-1 better. Looked up from germline, CDR1 is LGHNA and CDR2 is YSLEER. The CDR3 length is 15 residues. For the CDR3, the DNA is TGCGCCAGCAGCCAGTATACCGGGACAGGGGATGAGCAGTTCTTC. It encodes CASSQYTGTGDEQFF.

This clonotype was observed a few times. V usage is TRBV5-1 and J usage is TRBJ1-1; D possibly corresponds to TRBD1 (5 bases). This CDR3 comprises 16 residues. Trimming stripped 2 bases from V and 1 base from J, with 15 bases between. The V gene's germline CDR1 is SGHRS and CDR2 YFSETQ. CDR3 sequence: CASSFYGGLGNTEAFF. CDR3 coding DNA: TGCGCCAGCAGCTTCTATGGGGGTTTGGGGAACACTGAAGCTTTCTTT.

Written as DNA, the CDR3 is TGCAGTGCTAGCCGCCTCTATGGCTACACCTTC. Translation gives CSASRLYGYTF. V usage is TRBV20-1 and J usage is TRBJ1-2, with unresolved D. The V end was cut by 3 bases, the J end by 4 bases, with 6 bases between. The V gene's germline CDR1 is DFQATT and CDR2 SNEGSKA (reference sequence). The CDR3 has 11 residues.

This clonotype has more than one count but fewer than ten. The chain uses TRBV20-1 and TRBJ2-1; 9 nucleotides line up with TRBD2. The CDR3 sequence is 16 residues long. CDR1 and CDR2 (germline): DFQATT, SNEGSKA (reference sequence). V shed 0 bases and J 6 bases; nucleotides not matched to a gene: 9. CDR3 region: CSARDIGTSPLNEQFF. For the CDR3, the DNA is TGCAGTGCTAGAGATATAGGGACTAGCCCTCTCAATGAGCAGTTCTTC.

This chain connects TRBV4-3 to TRBJ1-2, with D hard to call. This CDR3 is built from 14 residues. In germline, CDR1 is LGHNA, CDR2 YSLEER. The V and J ends lost 4 bases and 0 bases respectively, with 9 bases between them. CDR3 DNA: TGCGCCAGCAGCCCCGGAGATTCTAACTATGGCTACACCTTC. The encoded protein is CASSPGDSNYGYTF.

This clonotype appeared once. The chain uses TRBV6-5 and TRBJ2-1; the D gene could be TRBD1 or TRBD2 (6 bases each). The CDR3 runs 18 residues. Between the trimmed V and J ends, which lost 2 bases and 0 bases, there was a span of 17 bases. Looked up from germline, CDR1 is MNHEY and CDR2 is SVGAGI. The CDR3 region has the DNA TGTGCCAGCAGTTACGCCCCCGGGGGCAGAGGCTCCTACAATGAGCAGTTCTTC. This translates into CASSYAPGGRGSYNEQFF.

This clonotype was seen only a few times. CDR3 in amino acids: CASSFLAGELSGANVLTF. The DNA of the CDR3 is TGTGCCAGCAGCTTCCTGGCGGGAGAACTATCTGGGGCCAACGTCCTGACTTTC. The rearrangement uses TRBV11-2 and TRBJ2-6; 7 bases are shared with TRBD2. The CDR3 covers 18 residues. J lost 1 base, V lost 3 bases, and 9 bases had no gene match. CDR1 is SGHAT and CDR2 is FQNNGV in the germline V gene.

This clonotype showed up just a few times. The rearrangement uses TRBV10-3 and TRBJ1-1, with D uncertain. V was clipped by 6 bases and J by 3 bases, with 14 bases between them. The CDR3 runs 14 residues. Germline V lookup: CDR1 ENHRY, CDR2 SYGVKD. The CDR3 is CAIRGPNAHTEAFF. DNA of the CDR3: TGTGCCATCAGGGGTCCAAACGCCCACACTGAAGCTTTCTTT.

The chain uses TRBV12-3 or TRBV12-4 and TRBJ1-2; D is undetermined. This CDR3 region has 13 residues. The V end was cut by 3 bases, the J end by 4 bases, with 9 bases between. CDR3 sequence: CASSFRGSYGYTF. CDR3 nucleotide sequence: TGTGCCAGCAGTTTCCGGGGATCCTATGGCTACACCTTC.

J is TRBJ1-1 and V is TRBV4-2; possibly TRBD1 for D (5 bases). Germline V gene data show CDR1 as LGHNA and CDR2 as YNFKEQ. Trimming left V 7 bases short and J 3 bases short, with 18 bases between. This CDR3 comprises 15 residues. CDR3 DNA sequence: TGTGCCAGCACCCTAAACCCCGGAGGGGACACTGAAGCTTTCTTT. Amino acids: CASTLNPGGDTEAFF.

V and J are TRBV27 and TRBJ2-1; 8 bases agree with TRBD2. There are 15 residues in the CDR3. Germline lookup yields CDR1 MNHEY and CDR2 SMNVEV (reference sequence). Germline trimming cut 4 bases from V and 3 bases from J; bases unmatched to any gene: 5. CDR3 sequence (DNA): TGTGCCAGCAGTTCCCTCAGCGGGGGCTACAATGAGCAGTTCTTC. Translation gives CASSSLSGGYNEQFF.

V is TRBV6-2 or TRBV6-3 and J is TRBJ2-7; 7 bases are a match to TRBD2. The CDR3 spans 16 residues. CDR1 is MNHEY and CDR2 is SVGEGT in the germline V gene. After removal of 5 bases from V and 3 bases from J, the junction contained 13 bases not matched to a gene. The CDR3 here is CASSGFTGGEFYEQYF. CDR3 nucleotides: TGTGCCAGCAGTGGGTTCACGGGGGGAGAGTTCTACGAGCAGTACTTC.

A few counts support this clonotype. This sequence joins TRBV7-9 and TRBJ2-5; 8 nucleotides match TRBD2. The CDR3 is made up of 16 amino acids. CDR1 is SEHNR and CDR2 is FQNEAQ in the germline V gene (reference sequence). V lost 5 bases and J lost 5; bases outside the gene matches: 13. The CDR3 coding sequence is TGTGCCAGCAGCGGCGATTTCGGGAGGGCCTCGGAGACCCAGTACTTC. Translating it yields CASSGDFGRASETQYF.

This clonotype is a singleton in its sample. This chain uses TRBV11-2 with TRBJ1-1; the D is unclear. The CDR3 is made up of 13 amino acids. Germline V gene lookup returns CDR1 SGHAT and CDR2 FQNNGV. The V end was cut by 5 bases, the J end by 8 bases, with 15 bases between. The CDR3 bases are TGTGCCAGCAGCCCCGGACTCTTTATCGAAGCTTTCTTT. Its translation is CASSPGLFIEAFF.

This clonotype has only a few counts. This rearrangement joins TRBV27 to TRBJ1-5; TRBD1 aligns across 7 bases. The CDR3 length is 15 residues. Unmatched junction bases numbered 11, after V lost 6 bases and J lost 6 bases. Germline values: CDR1 MNHEY, CDR2 SMNVEV (reference sequence). The CDR3 reads CASRSDRAVGQPQHF. CDR3 bases: TGTGCCAGCAGATCCGACAGGGCGGTTGGTCAGCCCCAGCATTTT.

This clonotype was seen a few times. The chain employs TRBV3-1 and TRBJ2-5; maybe TRBD1 (6 bases). The tail of the sequence fits TRBJ2-1 better, so the J call may be wrong. The CDR3 consists of 18 residues. Germline V gene data show CDR1 as LGHDT and CDR2 as YNNKEL (reference sequence). For the CDR3, the DNA is TGTGCCAGCAGCCAAGTTGGTCAGGGGAGTACGTCCCTTAATGAGCAGTTCTTC. It translates to CASSQVGQGSTSLNEQFF.

The V gene is TRBV6-6, the J gene TRBJ1-4; 11 bases match TRBD1. The CDR3 runs 12 residues. Germline assignment: CDR1 MNHNY and CDR2 SVGAGI (reference sequence). The CDR3 spells CATGTGGEKLFF. CDR3 nucleotide sequence: TGTGCGACCGGGACAGGGGGTGAGAAACTGTTTTTT.

The chain combines TRBV29-1 with TRBJ2-5; TRBD2 aligns across 8 bases. CDR1 and CDR2 from the germline V gene are SQVTM and ANQGSEA. Trimming at V came to 4 bases and at J to 0 bases, leaving 7 bases not matched to a gene. CDR3 length: 15 amino acids. This chain's CDR3 is CSVVFSGDHQETQYF. CDR3 bases: TGCAGCGTTGTGTTTAGCGGGGACCACCAAGAGACCCAGTACTTC.

The chain links TRBV12-3 or TRBV12-4 to TRBJ2-5, with D unclear. Matching the DNA end better, TRBJ2-7 makes the J call doubtful. The CDR3 sequence is 15 residues long. CDR3 sequence (DNA): TGTGCCAGCAAACCTTCGACGGATTTGTCCTACGAGCAGTACTTC. It is translated as CASKPSTDLSYEQYF.

This clonotype occurred a few times. The rearrangement joins TRBV6-1 to TRBJ2-6, with TRBD1 matching 10 bases. Germline values: CDR1 MNHNS, CDR2 SASEGT. The CDR3 is 17 residues long. J lost 0 bases, V lost 5 bases, and 4 bases had no gene match. The CDR3 protein is CASSQTGGASGANVLTF. CDR3 coding DNA: TGTGCCAGCAGTCAGACAGGGGGCGCCTCTGGGGCCAACGTCCTGACTTTC.

The chain uses TRBV12-3 or TRBV12-4 and TRBJ2-5, with 11 bases aligning to TRBD2. After removal of 6 bases from V and 5 bases from J, the junction contained 14 bases not matched to a gene. CDR3 size: 17 residues. The CDR3: CASSPRGSGRAFETQYF. The CDR3 nucleotides are TGTGCCAGCAGCCCTCGCGGTAGCGGGAGGGCCTTCGAGACCCAGTACTTC.

The chain employs TRBV6-2 or TRBV6-3 and TRBJ2-7; 9 bases agree with TRBD2. The germline V gene has CDR1 MNHEY and CDR2 SVGEGT. The CDR3 is made up of 14 amino acids. Losses at the gene ends were 8 bases for V and 2 bases for J; bases not matched to a gene: 7. The CDR3 here is CASLPTSGTYEQYF. For the CDR3, the DNA is TGTGCCAGCCTCCCGACTAGCGGTACCTACGAGCAGTACTTC.

The V call is TRBV3-1, the J call TRBJ2-5; 12 bases map to TRBD2. Trimming at V came to 5 bases and at J to 4 bases, leaving 5 bases not matched to a gene. The germline V gene encodes CDR1 LGHDT and CDR2 YNNKEL (reference sequence). The CDR3 sequence is 15 residues long. The DNA for the CDR3 is TGTGCCAGCAGCGGTACGACTAGCGGGAGAGAGACCCAGTACTTC. Translation gives CASSGTTSGRETQYF.

This clonotype was picked up a small number of times. The rearrangement links TRBV24-1 to TRBJ2-1; D is unclear. The CDR3 is made up of 13 amino acids. The germline V and J ends were trimmed by 9 bases and 3 bases, with 11 bases remaining between them. Looked up from germline, CDR1 is KGHDR and CDR2 is SFDVKD. The CDR3 DNA follows: TGTGCCACCGGAGAGGCGGACTACAATGAGCAGTTCTTC. This gives the protein CATGEADYNEQFF.

This sequence joins TRBV29-1 and TRBJ2-1; TRBD2 matches at 7 bases. V dropped 7 bases and J dropped 2; count of bases not matched to a gene: 8. This CDR3 region has 14 residues. Per the germline V gene, CDR1 is SQVTM and CDR2 is ANQGSEA. CDR3 sequence (DNA): TGCAGCGGCCAGCCCAGCGGGGCCTACAATGAGCAGTTCTTC. This sequence encodes CSGQPSGAYNEQFF.

The chain carries TRBV4-3 and TRBJ2-2, with TRBD1 matching over 7 bases. Per the germline V gene, CDR1 is LGHNA and CDR2 is YSLEER. Trimming took 5 bases from V and 7 from J; bases not matched to a gene: 10. There are 15 residues in the CDR3. CDR3 nucleotide sequence: TGCGCCAGCAGCGTACAGGGGCCCGATTTCGGGGAGCTGTTTTTT. This gives the protein CASSVQGPDFGELFF.